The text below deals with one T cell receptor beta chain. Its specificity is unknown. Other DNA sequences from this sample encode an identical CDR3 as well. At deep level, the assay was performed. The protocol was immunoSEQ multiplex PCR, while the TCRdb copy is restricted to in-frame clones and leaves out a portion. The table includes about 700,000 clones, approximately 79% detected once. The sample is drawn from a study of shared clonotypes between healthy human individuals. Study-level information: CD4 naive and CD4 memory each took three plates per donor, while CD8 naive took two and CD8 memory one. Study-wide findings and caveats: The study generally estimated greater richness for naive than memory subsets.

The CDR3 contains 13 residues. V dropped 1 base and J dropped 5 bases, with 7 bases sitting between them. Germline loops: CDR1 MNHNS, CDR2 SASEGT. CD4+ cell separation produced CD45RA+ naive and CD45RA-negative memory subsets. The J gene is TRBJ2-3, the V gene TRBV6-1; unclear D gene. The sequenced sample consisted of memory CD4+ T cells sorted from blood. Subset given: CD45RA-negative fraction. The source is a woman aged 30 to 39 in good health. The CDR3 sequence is CASSEGGVDTQYF. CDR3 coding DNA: TGTGCCAGCAGTGAAGGAGGAGTAGATACGCAGTATTTT.